This T cell receptor beta chain was found in a study of cytomegalovirus exposure and HLA in healthy donors. Whole-study findings and limits: Immune exposure information comprised only CMV serostatus. When analyzed later, a missense DCLRE1C variant was found to be linked to TCR beta V- and J-gene trimming. Later, TCR association rates were found to vary by HLA locus, highest for DRB1 and lowest for HLA-C. Generally TCR sequences proved uncommon, though certain public TCRs appeared in numerous donors.

In the PCR, 60 Vbeta and 13 Jbeta primers were used. Some clones are missing from TCRdb's copy, which holds only in-frame ones; the method was immunoSEQ multiplex PCR. This table has around 120,000 clones, 75% to 85% appearing once. Germline V gives CDR1 SQVTM, CDR2 ANQGSEA. V lost 6 bases and J lost 2, with 11 bases in between. This CDR3 contains 12 residues. This clone has just one count. The antigen remains unidentified. The receptor was isolated from a man aged 50 or older in good health and CMV-seronegative. V gene TRBV29-1 combines with J gene TRBJ2-7; the D is unclear. Input material: PBMCs. Here the CDR3 DNA reads TGCAGCGTCCAATACAATGCCTACGAGCAGTACTTC. This translates into CSVQYNAYEQYF.